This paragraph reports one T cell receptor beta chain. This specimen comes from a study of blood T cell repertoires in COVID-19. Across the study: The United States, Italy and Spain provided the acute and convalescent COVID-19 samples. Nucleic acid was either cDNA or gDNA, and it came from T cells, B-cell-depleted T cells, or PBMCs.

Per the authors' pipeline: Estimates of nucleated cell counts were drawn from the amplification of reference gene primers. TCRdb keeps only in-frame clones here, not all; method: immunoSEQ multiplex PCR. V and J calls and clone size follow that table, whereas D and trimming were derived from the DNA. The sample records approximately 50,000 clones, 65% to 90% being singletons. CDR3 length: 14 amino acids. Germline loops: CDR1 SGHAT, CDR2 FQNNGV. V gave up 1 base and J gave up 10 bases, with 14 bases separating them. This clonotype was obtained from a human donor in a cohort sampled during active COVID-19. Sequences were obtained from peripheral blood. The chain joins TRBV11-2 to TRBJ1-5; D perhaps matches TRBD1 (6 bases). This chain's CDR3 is CASSLVGGLHPQHF. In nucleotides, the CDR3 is TGTGCCAGCAGCTTAGTGGGGGGGCTGCATCCCCAGCATTTT.